This TCR beta chain is from a study of OX40 agonist ivuxolimab in advanced cancers. The germline V and J ends were trimmed by 2 bases and 7 bases, with 15 bases remaining between them. CDR1 is SGHRS and CDR2 is YFSETQ in the germline V gene. This CDR3 spans 15 amino acids. The assay was immunoSEQ multiplex PCR, and TCRdb's table has in-frame clones only and misses some. The sample contains fewer than 85,000 clones, roughly 84% of which appear only once. The origin of this receptor is an adult with an advanced solid tumor such as melanoma, head and neck, liver or kidney cancer. The chain couples TRBV5-1 to TRBJ1-4; D not resolved. Source: CD4+ or CD8+ T cells sorted from blood, taken in a trial of the OX40 agonist ivuxolimab. The CDR3 DNA is TGCGCCAGCAGCTTAATGGGGTTGGGGATTGAAAAACTGTTTTTT. This gives the protein CASSLMGLGIEKLFF.